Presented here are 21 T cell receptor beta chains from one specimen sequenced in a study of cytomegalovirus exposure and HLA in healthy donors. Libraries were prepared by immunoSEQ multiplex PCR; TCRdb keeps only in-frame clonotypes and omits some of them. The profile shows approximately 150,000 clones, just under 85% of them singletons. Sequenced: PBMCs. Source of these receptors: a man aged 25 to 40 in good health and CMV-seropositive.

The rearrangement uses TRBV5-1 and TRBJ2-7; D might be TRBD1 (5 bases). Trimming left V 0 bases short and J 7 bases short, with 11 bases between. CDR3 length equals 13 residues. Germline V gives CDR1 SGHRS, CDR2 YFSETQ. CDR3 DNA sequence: TGCGCCAGCAGCTTGGTAGGGGCGGATGAGCAGTACTTC. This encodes CASSLVGADEQYF.

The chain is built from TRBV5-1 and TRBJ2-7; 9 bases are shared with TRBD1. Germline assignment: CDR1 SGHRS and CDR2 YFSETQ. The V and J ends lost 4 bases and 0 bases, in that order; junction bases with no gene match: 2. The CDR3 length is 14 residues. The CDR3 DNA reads TGCGCCAGCAGCCCGACAGGGGGCTCCTACGAGCAGTACTTC. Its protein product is CASSPTGGSYEQYF.

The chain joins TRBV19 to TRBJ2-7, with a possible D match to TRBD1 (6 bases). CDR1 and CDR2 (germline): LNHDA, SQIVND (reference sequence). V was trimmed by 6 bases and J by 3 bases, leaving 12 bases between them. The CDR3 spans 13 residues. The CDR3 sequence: CASSMGHGYEQYF. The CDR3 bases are TGTGCCAGTAGCATGGGACATGGCTACGAGCAGTACTTC.

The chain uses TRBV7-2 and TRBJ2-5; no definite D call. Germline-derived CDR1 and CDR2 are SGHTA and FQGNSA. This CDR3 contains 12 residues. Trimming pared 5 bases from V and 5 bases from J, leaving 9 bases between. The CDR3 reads CASSPLGETQYF. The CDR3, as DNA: TGTGCCAGCAGCCCTCTAGGCGAGACCCAGTACTTC.

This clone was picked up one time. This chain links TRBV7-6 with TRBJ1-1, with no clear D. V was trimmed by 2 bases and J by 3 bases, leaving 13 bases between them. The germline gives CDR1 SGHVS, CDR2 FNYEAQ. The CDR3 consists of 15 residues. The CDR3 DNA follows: TGTGCCAGCAGCTTACTAGGAGGACGGGACACTGAAGCTTTCTTT. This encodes CASSLLGGRDTEAFF.

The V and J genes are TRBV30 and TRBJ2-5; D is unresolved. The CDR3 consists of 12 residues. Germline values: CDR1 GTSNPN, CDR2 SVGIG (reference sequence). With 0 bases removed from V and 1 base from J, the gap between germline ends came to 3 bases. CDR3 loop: CAWSVLQETQYF. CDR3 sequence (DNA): TGTGCCTGGAGTGTCCTCCAAGAGACCCAGTACTTC.

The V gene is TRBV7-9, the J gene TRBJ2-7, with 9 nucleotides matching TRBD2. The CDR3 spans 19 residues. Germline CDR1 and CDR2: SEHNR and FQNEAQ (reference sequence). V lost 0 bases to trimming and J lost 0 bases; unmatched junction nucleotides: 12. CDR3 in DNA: TGTGCCAGCAGCTTAGCAGTAGCGAGACTAGCGGACCTCTCCTACGAGCAGTACTTC. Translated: CASSLAVARLADLSYEQYF.

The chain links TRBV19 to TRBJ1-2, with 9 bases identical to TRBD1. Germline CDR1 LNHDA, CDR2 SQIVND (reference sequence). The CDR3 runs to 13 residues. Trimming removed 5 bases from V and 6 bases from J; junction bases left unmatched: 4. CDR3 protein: CASSPGTGNGYTF. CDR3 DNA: TGTGCCAGTAGTCCGGGGACAGGGAATGGCTACACCTTC.

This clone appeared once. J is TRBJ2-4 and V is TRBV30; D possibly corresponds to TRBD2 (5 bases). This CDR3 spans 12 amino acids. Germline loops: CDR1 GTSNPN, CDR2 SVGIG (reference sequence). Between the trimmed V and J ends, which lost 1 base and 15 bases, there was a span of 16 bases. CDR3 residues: CAWSDPGVDLYF. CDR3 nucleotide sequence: TGTGCCTGGAGTGACCCCGGGGTAGACCTGTACTTC. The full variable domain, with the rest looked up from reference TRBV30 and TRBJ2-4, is SQTIHQWPATLVQPVGSPLSLECTVEGTSNPNLYWYRQAAGRGLQLLFYSVGIGQISSEVPQNLSASRPQDRQFILSSKKLLLSDSGFYLCAWSDPGVDLYFGAGTRLSVL.

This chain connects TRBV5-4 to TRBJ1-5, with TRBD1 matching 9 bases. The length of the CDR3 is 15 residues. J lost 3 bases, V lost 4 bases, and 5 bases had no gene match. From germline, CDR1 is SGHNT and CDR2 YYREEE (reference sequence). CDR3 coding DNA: TGTGCCAGCAGCCAAGGACAGGGGTTCAATCAGCCCCAGCATTTT. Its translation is CASSQGQGFNQPQHF.

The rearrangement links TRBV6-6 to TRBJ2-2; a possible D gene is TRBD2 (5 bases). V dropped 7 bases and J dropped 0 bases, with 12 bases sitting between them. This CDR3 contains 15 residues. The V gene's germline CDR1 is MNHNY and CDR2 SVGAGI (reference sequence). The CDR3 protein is CASTRTLANTGELFF. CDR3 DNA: TGTGCCAGCACCCGGACTTTGGCGAACACCGGGGAGCTGTTTTTT.

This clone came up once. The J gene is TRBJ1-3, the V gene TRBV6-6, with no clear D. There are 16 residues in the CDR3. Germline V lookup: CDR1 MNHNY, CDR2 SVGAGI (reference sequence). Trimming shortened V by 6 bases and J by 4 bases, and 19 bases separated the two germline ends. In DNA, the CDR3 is TGTGCCAGCAGCCCCCGGGGAGGAGGAAGGGGAAACACCATATATTTT. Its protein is CASSPRGGGRGNTIYF.

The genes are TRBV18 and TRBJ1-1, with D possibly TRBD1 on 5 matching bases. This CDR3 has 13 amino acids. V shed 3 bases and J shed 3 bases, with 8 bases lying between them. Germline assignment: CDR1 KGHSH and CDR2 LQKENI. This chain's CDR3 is CASSPSGDTEAFF. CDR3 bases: TGTGCCAGCTCACCTTCGGGGGACACTGAAGCTTTCTTT.

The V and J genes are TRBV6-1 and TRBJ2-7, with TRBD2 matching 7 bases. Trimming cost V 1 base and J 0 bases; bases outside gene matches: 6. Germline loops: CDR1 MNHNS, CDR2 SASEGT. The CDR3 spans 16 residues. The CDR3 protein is CASSEGFSGGSYEQYF. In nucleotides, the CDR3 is TGTGCCAGCAGTGAAGGGTTTTCGGGGGGCTCCTACGAGCAGTACTTC.

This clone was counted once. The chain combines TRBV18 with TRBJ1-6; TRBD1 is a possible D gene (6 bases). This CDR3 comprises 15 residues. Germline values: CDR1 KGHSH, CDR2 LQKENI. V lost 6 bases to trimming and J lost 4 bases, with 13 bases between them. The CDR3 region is CASSPGQLYNSPLHF. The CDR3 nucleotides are TGTGCCAGCTCGCCTGGACAGCTATATAATTCACCCCTCCACTTT.

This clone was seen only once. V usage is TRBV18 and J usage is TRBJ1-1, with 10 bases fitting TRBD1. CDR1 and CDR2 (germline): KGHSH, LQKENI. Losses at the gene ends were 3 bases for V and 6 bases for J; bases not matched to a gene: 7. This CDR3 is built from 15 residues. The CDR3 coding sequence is TGTGCCAGCTCACCCCGACAGGGGGCGTGGGCTGAAGCTTTCTTT. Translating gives CASSPRQGAWAEAFF. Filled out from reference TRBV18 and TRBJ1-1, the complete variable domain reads NAGVMQNPRHLVRRRGQEARLRCSPMKGHSHVYWYRQLPEEGLKFMVYLQKENIIDESGMPKERFSAEFPKEGPSILRIQQVVRGDSAAYFCASSPRQGAWAEAFFGQGTRLTVV.

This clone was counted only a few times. CDR3 coding DNA: TGTGCCTCCCGGGACAGGGGATCAGATACGCAGTATTTT. Protein sequence: CASRDRGSDTQYF. The V call is TRBV6-1, the J call TRBJ2-3; 10 bases fit TRBD1. Trimming at V came to 11 bases and at J to 4 bases, leaving 6 bases not matched to a gene. This CDR3 has 13 residues. CDR1 and CDR2 (germline): MNHNS, SASEGT.

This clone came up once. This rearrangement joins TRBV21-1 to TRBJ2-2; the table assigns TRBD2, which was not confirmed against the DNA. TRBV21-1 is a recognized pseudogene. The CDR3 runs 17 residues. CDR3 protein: CASSKQTSGGGAGELFF. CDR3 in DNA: TGTGCCAGCAGCAAACAGACTAGCGGGGGCGGCGCCGGGGAGCTGTTTTTT.

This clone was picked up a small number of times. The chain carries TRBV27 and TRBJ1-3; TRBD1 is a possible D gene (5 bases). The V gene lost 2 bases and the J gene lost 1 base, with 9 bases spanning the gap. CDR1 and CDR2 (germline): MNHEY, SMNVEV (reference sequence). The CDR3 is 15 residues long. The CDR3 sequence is CASSLNGGSGNTIYF. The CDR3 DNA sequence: TGTGCCAGCAGTTTAAACGGGGGATCTGGAAACACCATATATTTT.

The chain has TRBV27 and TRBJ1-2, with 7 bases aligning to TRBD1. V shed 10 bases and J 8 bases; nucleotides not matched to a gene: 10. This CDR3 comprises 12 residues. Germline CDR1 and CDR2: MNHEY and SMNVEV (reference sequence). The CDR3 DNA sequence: TGTGCCACCAGGGAAGGGGGCCACGGCTACACCTTC. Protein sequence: CATREGGHGYTF.

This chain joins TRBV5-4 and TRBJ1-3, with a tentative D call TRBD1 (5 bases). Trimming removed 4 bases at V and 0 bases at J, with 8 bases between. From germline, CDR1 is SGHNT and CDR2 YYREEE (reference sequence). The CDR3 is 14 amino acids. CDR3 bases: TGTGCCAGCAGCAGGGACTACTCTGGAAACACCATATATTTT. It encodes CASSRDYSGNTIYF.